This passage covers 21 T cell receptor beta chains from one sample sequenced in a study of T-cell memory formation after mild COVID-19. Via MiXCR, TCRdb re-called the 5' RACE reads, giving one row per CDR3 protein. The repertoire includes hundreds of thousands of distinct CDR3 sequences, approximately 29% of them detected once, and roughly 12% sits in the top ten. Sequenced sample: PBMCs or a T cell subset sorted from them (not recorded which). These receptors were taken from an adult woman who had mild COVID-19 (a few samples of this study predate the infection). Cell type and time point are not known.

This clonotype was observed a handful of times. The chain combines TRBV3-1 with TRBJ1-2; TRBD1 is a possible D gene (5 bases). Germline V gene lookup returns CDR1 LGHDT and CDR2 YNNKEL (reference sequence). The CDR3 spans 14 residues. The V end was cut by 3 bases, the J end by 8 bases, with 16 bases between. For the CDR3, the DNA is TGTGCCAGCAGCCATGACCATAGGGGTAGAGGCTACACCTTC. This encodes CASSHDHRGRGYTF.

The rearrangement uses TRBV24-1 and TRBJ2-1, with 10 bases that match TRBD1. The germline V gene encodes CDR1 KGHDR and CDR2 SFDVKD. The CDR3 loop spans 16 amino acids. The trim removed 5 bases at V and 2 bases at J, leaving 5 bases unmatched. Here the CDR3 DNA reads TGTGCCACCAGTGGGGGGGACAGGGGTGCCTACAATGAGCAGTTCTTC. Translated: CATSGGDRGAYNEQFF.

The chain is built from TRBV7-9 and TRBJ2-7; 8 bases are a match to TRBD1. V lost 5 bases, J lost 4 bases, and 7 bases stayed unmatched. The CDR3 is 14 amino acids. Germline V gene data show CDR1 as SEHNR and CDR2 as FQNEAQ (reference sequence). CDR3 coding DNA: TGTGCCAGCAGCCGTACGGACAGGGTTTACGAGCAGTACTTC. Its protein is CASSRTDRVYEQYF.

This clonotype was picked up a small number of times. The CDR3 DNA sequence: TGCAGCGTTGGAGTACTAGCGGGGGGCCGCACAGATACGCAGTATTTT. Amino acid sequence: CSVGVLAGGRTDTQYF. V usage is TRBV29-1 and J usage is TRBJ2-3; 12 positions agree with TRBD2. The CDR3 has 16 residues. Germline CDR1 is SQVTM and CDR2 is ANQGSEA. The junction had 6 bases not matched to a gene; V was cut back by 4 bases and J by 1 base.

The chain has TRBV5-1 and TRBJ2-5; 9 nucleotides align to TRBD1. Germline lookup yields CDR1 SGHRS and CDR2 YFSETQ. The CDR3 length is 15 residues. The ends lost 1 base at V and 1 base at J; junction bases unmatched: 2. In DNA form, the CDR3 reads TGCGCCAGCAGCTTGACGGGACAGGGCCAAGAGACCCAGTACTTC. It specifies CASSLTGQGQETQYF.

The rearrangement links TRBV12-3 or TRBV12-4 to TRBJ2-7, with a possible D match to TRBD2 (6 bases). This CDR3 spans 14 amino acids. V was shortened by 3 bases and J by 3 bases, with 12 bases between the two germline ends. The CDR3 region is CASSFGGLGYEQYF. The CDR3 nucleotides read TGTGCCAGCAGTTTTGGAGGGTTAGGCTACGAGCAGTACTTC.

The rearrangement links TRBV9 to TRBJ2-7, with D possibly matching TRBD1 (6 bases). The germline V gene has CDR1 SGDLS and CDR2 YYNGEE. Trimming took off 0 bases at V and 1 base at J, with 17 bases between the two ends. The CDR3 spans 17 residues. The CDR3 region is CASSVGAGDKSSYEQYF. Written as DNA, the CDR3 is TGTGCCAGCAGCGTAGGTGCAGGGGACAAATCTTCCTACGAGCAGTACTTC. The complete variable domain, with remaining parts taken from reference TRBV9 and TRBJ2-7, reads DSGVTQTPKHLITATGQRVTLRCSPRSGDLSVYWYQQSLDQGLQFLIQYYNGEERAKGNILERFSAQQFPDLHSELNLSSLELGDSALYFCASSVGAGDKSSYEQYFGPGTRLTVT.

The V call is TRBV27, the J call TRBJ2-1; 11 positions agree with TRBD1. This CDR3 comprises 16 residues. CDR1 is MNHEY and CDR2 is SMNVEV in the germline V gene (reference sequence). V shed 6 bases, J shed 6 bases, and the junction held 10 bases outside the gene matches. CDR3 in amino acids: CASSSAGTGGFNEQFF. DNA for the CDR3: TGTGCCAGCAGCTCCGCCGGGACAGGGGGTTTCAATGAGCAGTTCTTC.

The rearrangement links TRBV9 to TRBJ2-1, with unresolved D. The V gene's germline CDR1 is SGDLS and CDR2 YYNGEE. V was trimmed by 3 bases and J by 5 bases, leaving 12 bases between them. The CDR3 is made up of 14 amino acids. The CDR3 coding sequence is TGTGCCAGCAGCGGAAGGAGTTGGGACAATGAGCAGTTCTTC. It encodes CASSGRSWDNEQFF.

This chain connects TRBV12-3 or TRBV12-4 to TRBJ2-7; D is possibly TRBD1 (6 bases). Trimming pared 2 bases from V and 2 bases from J, leaving 16 bases between. CDR3 length: 16 amino acids. The CDR3 here is CASSLRPNRVPYEQYF. CDR3 nucleotides: TGTGCCAGCAGTTTAAGGCCGAACAGGGTACCCTACGAGCAGTACTTC.

In its sample, this clonotype was seen a few times. This chain joins TRBV3-1 and TRBJ2-7; possibly TRBD1 for D (6 bases). Germline V gives CDR1 LGHDT, CDR2 YNNKEL (reference sequence). V was cut by 1 base and J by 3 bases, with 10 bases left in between. The CDR3 has 14 residues. The CDR3 here is CASSQGGGLYEQYF. The CDR3 bases are TGTGCCAGCAGCCAAGGAGGGGGTCTCTACGAGCAGTACTTC.

This clonotype was seen ten or more times. This chain uses TRBV6-2 or TRBV6-3 with TRBJ2-3; 8 bases line up with TRBD2. Per germline, CDR1 MNHEY and CDR2 SVGEGT. This CDR3 is built from 14 residues. The V and J ends lost 6 bases and 4 bases, in that order; junction bases with no gene match: 6. The CDR3 here is CASRHTSGSDTQYF. As DNA, the CDR3 is TGTGCCAGCAGACACACTAGCGGATCAGATACGCAGTATTTT.

The rearrangement joins TRBV12-3 or TRBV12-4 to TRBJ1-2; 7 bases agree with TRBD1. This CDR3 has 14 residues. Losses at the gene ends were 9 bases for V and 2 bases for J; bases not matched to a gene: 9. The CDR3 spells CARQGGRANYGYTF. DNA of the CDR3: TGTGCCAGGCAAGGGGGCAGGGCCAACTATGGCTACACCTTC.

This clonotype turned up a few times. V gene TRBV12-3 or TRBV12-4 combines with J gene TRBJ2-7; no definite D call. The V end was cut by 2 bases, the J end by 2 bases, with 10 bases between. CDR3 size: 14 residues. As DNA, the CDR3 is TGTGCCAGCAGTTTATCCTCGCCCCCCTACGAGCAGTACTTC. Amino acid sequence: CASSLSSPPYEQYF.

This clonotype showed up just a few times. This chain connects TRBV19 to TRBJ2-3; TRBD1 is a possible D gene (5 bases). V was trimmed by 2 bases and J by 6 bases, leaving 12 bases between them. The CDR3 is made up of 14 amino acids. The germline gives CDR1 LNHDA, CDR2 SQIVND (reference sequence). CDR3 residues: CASSIMQGGDTQYF. DNA for the CDR3: TGTGCCAGTAGTATAATGCAGGGTGGGGATACGCAGTATTTT.

This clonotype was detected many times. This chain uses TRBV7-3 with TRBJ2-1; 14 bases match TRBD2. This CDR3 has 15 amino acids. CDR1 SGHTA and CDR2 FQGTGA come from the germline V gene. The ends lost 5 bases at V and 6 bases at J; junction bases unmatched: 3. CDR3 protein: CASSLTSGGANEQFF. CDR3 coding DNA: TGTGCCAGCAGCCTGACTAGCGGGGGGGCCAATGAGCAGTTCTTC.

Here the CDR3 DNA reads TGTGCCAGCAGCTTAGGGGGTGAGAATTCACCCCTCCACTTT. It translates to CASSLGGENSPLHF. This sequence joins TRBV5-4 and TRBJ1-6, with D tentatively TRBD1 (6 bases). The CDR3 extends over 14 amino acids. The germline gives CDR1 SGHNT, CDR2 YYREEE (reference sequence). The V and J ends lost 2 bases and 7 bases respectively, with 10 bases between them.

This chain uses TRBV7-2 with TRBJ2-5; TRBD2 matches 7 bases. The CDR3 length is 16 residues. Germline CDR1 reads SGHTA; CDR2 reads FQGNSA. After removal of 8 bases from V and 0 bases from J, the junction contained 12 bases not matched to a gene. In nucleotides, the CDR3 is TGTGCCAGCTACGACAGCGGGATTCGCTACCAAGAGACCCAGTACTTC. Translated, it gives CASYDSGIRYQETQYF.

This clonotype was counted a few times. The gene calls are TRBV12-3 or TRBV12-4 and TRBJ2-5; perhaps D is TRBD1 or TRBD2 (6 bases each). The CDR3 spans 15 residues. V was trimmed by 5 bases and J by 2 bases, leaving 15 bases between them. The CDR3 sequence is CASSTWEDRQETQYF. CDR3 in DNA: TGTGCCAGCAGTACGTGGGAGGACAGACAAGAGACCCAGTACTTC.

The chain uses TRBV12-3 or TRBV12-4 and TRBJ2-7; TRBD1 matches at 9 bases. This CDR3 contains 13 residues. CDR3 region: CATGTGSSYEQYF. CDR3 DNA sequence: TGTGCGACCGGGACAGGGAGTTCCTACGAGCAGTACTTC.

The table lists this clonotype with a few counts. This chain joins TRBV20-1 and TRBJ2-1, with D unresolved. The CDR3 runs 18 residues. Germline loops: CDR1 DFQATT, CDR2 SNEGSKA (reference sequence). The ends were cut back, 0 bases at V and 0 bases at J, with 18 bases in the middle. CDR3 protein: CSARDLRGNHNSYNEQFF. CDR3 nucleotides: TGCAGTGCTAGAGATCTTAGAGGTAACCACAACTCCTACAATGAGCAGTTCTTC.